The 14 T cell receptor beta chains presented below share a single source sample, sequenced in a study of PD-L1 blockade in urothelial cancer. The protocol was immunoSEQ multiplex PCR, while the TCRdb copy is restricted to in-frame clones and leaves out a portion. The table includes 80,000 to 130,000 clones, about 90% detected once. The input for sequencing was PBMCs, taken around atezolizumab (anti-PD-L1) treatment. These receptors all stem from a woman older than 75 with urothelial cancer.

About this clone itself: The sample carries other DNA sequences with the same CDR3. The chain recombines TRBV5-4 with TRBJ2-7; the D is unclear. This CDR3 region has 12 residues. Germline CDR1 reads SGHNT; CDR2 reads YYREEE (reference sequence). With 3 bases removed from V and 0 bases from J, the gap between germline ends came to 4 bases. The CDR3 reads CASSSSSYEQYF. The CDR3 region has the DNA TGTGCCAGCAGCTCTAGCTCCTACGAGCAGTACTTC.

The rearrangement joins TRBV5-5 to TRBJ2-7; 7 bases agree with TRBD1. Trimming removed 0 bases from V and 7 bases from J; junction bases left unmatched: 7. Germline V lookup: CDR1 SGHKS, CDR2 YYEKEE (reference sequence). CDR3 length: 14 residues. The CDR3 bases are TGTGCCAGCAGCTTGGTACAGGGGAGAGGGGAGCAGTACTTC. Its protein product is CASSLVQGRGEQYF.

This sequence joins TRBV5-1 and TRBJ1-2; 7 bases agree with TRBD1. J gave up 5 bases and V 3 bases, and 13 bases lay outside the gene matches. The CDR3 is 16 residues long. Germline-derived CDR1 and CDR2 are SGHRS and YFSETQ. CDR3: CASSSTDRRPIYGYTF. CDR3 nucleotide sequence: TGCGCCAGCAGCTCAACGGACAGGCGACCGATTTATGGCTACACCTTC.

DNA of the CDR3: TGCGCCAGCAGCCTAATCACCGGGGAGCTGTTTTTT. As protein: CASSLITGELFF. The rearrangement joins TRBV4-1 to TRBJ2-2; D gene uncertain. The CDR3 is 12 residues long. Germline V CDR1 and CDR2: MGHRA, YSYEKL. Between the trimmed V and J ends, which lost 4 bases and 4 bases, there was a span of 4 bases.

This sequence joins TRBV5-1 and TRBJ2-2; 9 bases line up with TRBD1. CDR3 length: 15 amino acids. Germline CDR1 SGHRS, CDR2 YFSETQ. With 4 bases clipped from V and 3 bases from J, the junction kept 4 bases outside the gene matches. In DNA form, the CDR3 reads TGCGCCAGCAGCGTACAGGGGGCGGACACCGGGGAGCTGTTTTTT. Residues: CASSVQGADTGELFF.

The chain links TRBV25-1 to TRBJ2-7, with 11 bases matching TRBD2. The CDR3 covers 16 residues. Trimming took 2 bases from V and 0 from J; bases not matched to a gene: 3. Germline CDR1 MGHDK, CDR2 SYGVNS. In nucleotides, the CDR3 is TGTGCCAGCAGTGAAAGACTAGCGGGGCGCTCCTACGAGCAGTACTTC. It specifies CASSERLAGRSYEQYF.

This clone came up a few times. The V call is TRBV7-8, the J call TRBJ2-1; 7 positions agree with TRBD1. The CDR3 sequence is 13 residues long. Germline values: CDR1 SGHVS, CDR2 FQNEAQ. Unmatched junction bases numbered 11, after V lost 5 bases and J lost 13 bases. CDR3: CASSTLQGKLQFF. CDR3 in DNA: TGTGCCAGCAGCACGCTACAGGGGAAGCTCCAGTTCTTC.

This chain connects TRBV30 to TRBJ1-1; 9 bases fit TRBD1. In germline, CDR1 is GTSNPN, CDR2 SVGIG (reference sequence). The CDR3 extends over 16 amino acids. V lost 1 base, J lost 0 bases, and 6 bases stayed unmatched. The CDR3 here is CAWSGTGGALNTEAFF. CDR3 nucleotides: TGTGCCTGGAGTGGAACAGGGGGCGCCTTGAACACTGAAGCTTTCTTT.

This clone was detected once. The chain uses TRBV28 and TRBJ2-4; the match to TRBD1 covers 8 bases. CDR3 size: 15 residues. Germline assignment: CDR1 MDHEN and CDR2 SYDVKM. V shed 5 bases, J shed 6 bases, and the junction held 9 bases outside the gene matches. CDR3 DNA sequence: TGTGCCAGCAGTCCAGGACAGGGCTGGGGAAACATTCAGTACTTC. Translation gives CASSPGQGWGNIQYF.

This chain connects TRBV28 to TRBJ2-7; D unclear. Trimming pared 1 base from V and 7 bases from J, leaving 14 bases between. Germline V lookup: CDR1 MDHEN, CDR2 SYDVKM. The CDR3 is made up of 14 amino acids. In DNA form, the CDR3 reads TGTGCCAGCAGTTTATCTAGGCCCTCTGAGGAGCAGTACTTC. As protein: CASSLSRPSEEQYF.

The table lists this clone with a few counts. This rearrangement joins TRBV28 to TRBJ2-1, with D unresolved. This CDR3 contains 11 residues. The germline V gene has CDR1 MDHEN and CDR2 SYDVKM. Between the trimmed V and J ends, which lost 6 bases and 4 bases, there was a span of 4 bases. DNA for the CDR3: TGTGCCAGCAGGCTATACAATGAGCAGTTCTTC. Its translation is CASRLYNEQFF.

The genes are TRBV6-1 and TRBJ1-5; TRBD1 aligns across 9 bases. The junction had 6 bases not matched to a gene; V was cut back by 6 bases and J by 6 bases. The germline V gene has CDR1 MNHNS and CDR2 SASEGT. This CDR3 contains 14 residues. The CDR3 nucleotides read TGTGCCAGCAGCCACGGACAGGGGAGTCAGCCCCAGCATTTT. It translates to CASSHGQGSQPQHF.

The chain couples TRBV5-6 to TRBJ2-1, with D uncertain. Germline CDR1 is SGHDT and CDR2 is YYEEEE. V gave up 0 bases and J gave up 0 bases, with 7 bases separating them. The CDR3 totals 15 residues. CDR3 residues: CASSLDASSYNEQFF. The CDR3 coding sequence is TGTGCCAGCAGCTTGGACGCCAGCTCCTACAATGAGCAGTTCTTC.

The chain has TRBV27 and TRBJ1-3; 7 nucleotides line up with TRBD1. CDR3 length: 15 residues. Germline CDR1 is MNHEY and CDR2 is SMNVEV (reference sequence). V lost 3 bases and J lost 1; bases outside the gene matches: 3. CDR3 sequence: CASSLDRLSGNTIYF. DNA for the CDR3: TGTGCCAGCAGTTTGGACAGGCTTTCTGGAAACACCATATATTTT.